This T cell receptor beta chain was found in a study of shared clonotypes between healthy human individuals. General study results and limits: Even with large depth, rarefaction showed that sorted-subset sequencing was incomplete.

This clone occurred many times. Its antigen is not identified. The authors' processing: Junction-only sequences without quality scores were provided by ImmunoSEQ, so filtering was different. The repertoire was sequenced with immunoSEQ multiplex PCR; TCRdb's copy has only in-frame clones and lacks some. The V and J calls and clone size are taken from that table; D and trimming were inferred from the DNA. The data hold 950,000 to 1,100,000 clones, with approximately 68% observed a single time. V was cut by 3 bases and J by 6 bases, with 14 bases left in between. CDR1 is KGHSH, CDR2 LQKENI, per germline. The CDR3 spans 14 residues. Donors were healthy HIV-negative adults without recent acute infections or vaccinations.

This chain connects TRBV18 to TRBJ1-2; D gene ambiguous. Material for sequencing was memory CD4+ T cells sorted from blood. The subset: CD45RA-negative fraction. The sequence was obtained from a man between 18 and 35 years old in good health. Written as DNA, the CDR3 is TGTGCCAGCTCACCCCCCTCTAAGACGGATGGCTACACCTTC. Its translation: CASSPPSKTDGYTF.